This T cell receptor (beta chain) was identified during a study of T-cell memory formation after mild COVID-19. This clonotype turned up a few times. This CDR3 has 15 residues. V gave up 4 bases and J gave up 6 bases, with 13 bases separating them. Germline V gene sequence: CDR1 MNHEY, CDR2 SVGAGI. TCRdb reprocessed the 5' RACE reads with MiXCR, giving one entry per CDR3 protein. The sample carries fewer than 350,000 distinct CDR3 sequences, around an eighth recorded once. The sequenced sample consisted of PBMCs or a T cell subset sorted from them (not recorded which). The gene calls are TRBV6-5 and TRBJ1-6; no definite D call. The source of this sequence is a man younger than 35 who had mild COVID-19 (a few samples of this study predate the infection). Cell type and time point are not known. Here the CDR3 DNA reads TGTGCCAGCAGTTCAACGACATTCGGTAATTCACCCCTCCACTTT. Translated: CASSSTTFGNSPLHF.